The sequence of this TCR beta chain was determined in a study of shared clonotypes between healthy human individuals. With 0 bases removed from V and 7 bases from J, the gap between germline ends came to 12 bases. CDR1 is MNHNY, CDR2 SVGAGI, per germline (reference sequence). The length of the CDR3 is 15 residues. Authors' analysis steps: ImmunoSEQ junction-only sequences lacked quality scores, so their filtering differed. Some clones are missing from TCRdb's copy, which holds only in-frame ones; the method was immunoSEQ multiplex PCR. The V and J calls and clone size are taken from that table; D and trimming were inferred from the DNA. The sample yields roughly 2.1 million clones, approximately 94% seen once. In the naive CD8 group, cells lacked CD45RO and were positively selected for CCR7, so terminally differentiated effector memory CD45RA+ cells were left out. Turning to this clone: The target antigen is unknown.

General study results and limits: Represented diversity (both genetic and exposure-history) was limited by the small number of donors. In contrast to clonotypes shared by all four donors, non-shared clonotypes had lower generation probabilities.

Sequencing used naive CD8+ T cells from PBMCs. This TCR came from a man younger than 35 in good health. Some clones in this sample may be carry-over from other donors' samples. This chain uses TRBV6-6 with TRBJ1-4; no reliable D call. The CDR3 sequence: CASSYSSDWGEKLFF. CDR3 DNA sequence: TGTGCCAGCAGTTACTCCTCGGATTGGGGTGAAAAACTGTTTTTT.